The 18 T cell receptor beta chains in this list originate from one sample, sequenced in a study of radiotherapy plus CTLA-4 blockade in lung cancer. Clones were sequenced by immunoSEQ multiplex PCR, and TCRdb holds only the in-frame ones, with some missing. The sample gives tens of thousands of clones, around four fifths of which show up once; 0.82% is in the top ten. The source was peripheral blood, collected from a patient treated with radiotherapy plus ipilimumab. These receptors all stem from a human donor with non-small cell lung cancer who had stable disease on radiotherapy plus ipilimumab.

The chain couples TRBV11-2 to TRBJ1-1, with TRBD1 as a possible D gene (5 bases). The germline gives CDR1 SGHAT, CDR2 FQNNGV. The CDR3 contains 15 residues. Trimming pared 5 bases from V and 3 bases from J, leaving 16 bases between. As DNA, the CDR3 is TGTGCCAGCAGCATCTCCGGGACTCCGGACACTGAAGCTTTCTTT. Translated: CASSISGTPDTEAFF.

The CDR3 reads CASLRGGAGYGYTF. CDR3 DNA sequence: TGTGCCAGCTTGCGGGGGGGCGCGGGATATGGCTACACCTTC. This sequence joins TRBV28 and TRBJ1-2, with a tentative D call TRBD1 (6 bases). Between the trimmed V and J ends, which lost 8 bases and 5 bases, there was a span of 18 bases. The CDR3 sequence is 14 residues long. Per germline, CDR1 MDHEN and CDR2 SYDVKM.

This chain links TRBV7-9 with TRBJ2-3; 13 bases line up with TRBD2. The junction had 6 bases not matched to a gene; V was cut back by 5 bases and J by 7 bases. Germline loops: CDR1 SEHNR, CDR2 FQNEAQ (reference sequence). The CDR3 has 15 residues. The CDR3 nucleotides read TGTGCCAGCAGCCGTGCCGGGACTAGCGGGAATACGCAGTATTTT. Protein: CASSRAGTSGNTQYF.

This clone was counted between two and nine times. The chain combines TRBV7-3 with TRBJ2-2; unclear D gene. V lost 4 bases, J lost 6 bases, and 6 bases lay in between. The V gene's germline CDR1 is SGHTA and CDR2 FQGTGA. This CDR3 is 12 amino acids long. Written as DNA, the CDR3 is TGTGCCAGCAGCTGGAATTCCGGGGAGCTGTTTTTT. It specifies CASSWNSGELFF. The entire variable domain, with the rest obtained from reference TRBV7-3 and TRBJ2-2, is as follows: GAGVSQTPSNKVTEKGKYVELRCDPISGHTALYWYRQSLGQGPEFLIYFQGTGAADDSGLPNDRFFAVRPEGSVSTLKIQRTERGDSAVYLCASSWNSGELFFGEGSRLTVL.

The genes are TRBV10-1 and TRBJ2-7, with 8 bases identical to TRBD1. This CDR3 contains 15 residues. The J segment lost 2 bases and the V segment lost 6 bases, leaving 9 bases of the junction unmatched. Looked up from germline, CDR1 is WNHNN and CDR2 is SYGVQD (reference sequence). CDR3: CASSEPGQATYEQYF. The CDR3 DNA reads as TGCGCCAGCAGCGAGCCGGGACAGGCCACCTACGAGCAGTACTTC.

The chain couples TRBV1 to TRBJ2-2; the listed D gene, TRBD2, was not tested against the DNA. TRBV1 is a known pseudogene. This CDR3 region has 15 residues. The CDR3 nucleotides read TGCACCAGCGGCCAGGGGAGTAAGCACACCGGGGAGCTGTTTTTT. Its translation: CTSGQGSKHTGELFF.

The genes are TRBV2 and TRBJ2-1; D unresolved. The CDR3 contains 14 residues. Germline lookup yields CDR1 SNHLY and CDR2 FYNNEI. Trimming left V 8 bases short and J 0 bases short, with 11 bases between. The chain's CDR3 is CASHQASSYNEQFF. Written as DNA, the CDR3 is TGTGCCAGCCATCAGGCCAGCTCCTACAATGAGCAGTTCTTC.

V gene TRBV28 combines with J gene TRBJ2-7, with TRBD1 identical over 10 bases. With 8 bases clipped from V and 6 bases from J, the junction kept 10 bases outside the gene matches. This CDR3 is 14 amino acids long. Looked up from germline, CDR1 is MDHEN and CDR2 is SYDVKM. The CDR3 region has the DNA TGTGCCAGCCGCAGGACAGGGGGTGAGGTCGAGCAGTACTTC. Translation gives CASRRTGGEVEQYF.

A single count supports this clone. CDR3 nucleotide sequence: TGTGCCAGTATCTCGGGGGGGCGTAACACCGGGGAGCTGTTTTTT. Its translation: CASISGGRNTGELFF. The chain recombines TRBV19 with TRBJ2-2, with TRBD2 identical over 8 bases. The V and J ends lost 7 bases and 2 bases, in that order; junction bases with no gene match: 6. The CDR3 covers 15 residues. Germline-derived CDR1 and CDR2 are LNHDA and SQIVND (reference sequence).

V gene TRBV5-1 combines with J gene TRBJ2-5; D is possibly TRBD1 or TRBD2 (6 bases each). The V end was cut by 2 bases, the J end by 5 bases, with 13 bases between. CDR3 length: 14 residues. Germline assignment: CDR1 SGHRS and CDR2 YFSETQ. The CDR3 DNA reads TGCGCCAGCAGCTTTGGGGGGCGCGATGAGACCCAGTACTTC. Protein sequence: CASSFGGRDETQYF.

The gene calls are TRBV18 and TRBJ2-7, with D uncertain. The CDR3 length is 13 residues. Per germline, CDR1 KGHSH and CDR2 LQKENI. With 5 bases removed from V and 2 bases from J, the gap between germline ends came to 10 bases. The CDR3 sequence: CASSADPTYEQYF. The CDR3 DNA sequence: TGTGCCAGCTCAGCAGACCCGACCTACGAGCAGTACTTC.

This clone came up once. The chain has TRBV18 and TRBJ2-7, with a weak D call TRBD1 (6 bases). The germline V gene has CDR1 KGHSH and CDR2 LQKENI. CDR3 length: 12 amino acids. The V end was cut by 3 bases, the J end by 7 bases, with 10 bases between. The DNA for the CDR3 is TGTGCCAGCTCACCGGACAGTCAGGAGCAGTACTTC. Translated, it gives CASSPDSQEQYF.

The V and J genes are TRBV18 and TRBJ1-6; 8 bases map to TRBD1. The CDR3 is 16 residues long. Germline-derived CDR1 and CDR2 are KGHSH and LQKENI. The V segment lost 4 bases and the J segment 5 bases; nucleotides outside the gene matches: 7. CDR3 protein: CASSRTGSTDNSPLHF. The CDR3 DNA reads TGTGCCAGCTCACGGACAGGGTCGACTGATAATTCACCCCTCCACTTT.

The chain links TRBV4-1 to TRBJ2-1; possible D gene TRBD2, 6 bases. Germline V CDR1 and CDR2: MGHRA, YSYEKL. Trimming stripped 5 bases from V and 0 bases from J, with 17 bases between. This CDR3 contains 17 residues. This CDR3 reads CASSKARRGDSYNEQFF. In DNA, the CDR3 is TGCGCCAGCAGCAAGGCCCGGCGGGGAGACTCCTACAATGAGCAGTTCTTC.

V is TRBV5-1 and J is TRBJ2-7, with a possible D match to TRBD1 (5 bases). The length of the CDR3 is 15 residues. CDR1 is SGHRS and CDR2 is YFSETQ in the germline V gene. V gave up 4 bases and J gave up 4 bases, with 18 bases separating them. CDR3 nucleotide sequence: TGCGCCAGCAGCGCCACAGGCAAAACGTGGTACGAGCAGTACTTC. It codes for CASSATGKTWYEQYF.

The chain carries TRBV7-3 and TRBJ2-5, with TRBD2 identical over 9 bases. The CDR3 is 15 residues long. With V trimmed by 5 bases and J by 0 bases, 4 bases remained unmatched. Germline-derived CDR1 and CDR2 are SGHTA and FQGTGA. The CDR3 protein is CASSLAGSYQETQYF. CDR3 nucleotides: TGTGCCAGCAGCCTAGCGGGGAGTTACCAAGAGACCCAGTACTTC.

This rearrangement joins TRBV7-9 to TRBJ1-2; 10 nucleotides match TRBD1. The CDR3 has 13 residues. The germline CDR1 and CDR2 sequences are SEHNR and FQNEAQ (reference sequence). V lost 6 bases, J lost 8 bases, and 6 bases stayed unmatched. The CDR3 DNA reads TGTGCCAGCAGGCCCGGGACAGGGGAGGGCTACACCTTC. Translation gives CASRPGTGEGYTF.

J is TRBJ2-3 and V is TRBV18, with TRBD2 identical over 9 bases. The V segment lost 0 bases and the J segment 5 bases; nucleotides outside the gene matches: 12. The CDR3 runs 18 residues. Germline loops: CDR1 KGHSH, CDR2 LQKENI. The CDR3 protein is CASSPPFSGGTQKDTQYF. The CDR3, as DNA: TGTGCCAGCTCACCACCTTTCAGCGGGGGGACACAAAAAGATACGCAGTATTTT.